This T cell receptor beta chain stems from a study of T cell responses to AZD1222 COVID-19 vaccine. This clone was observed a single time. Trimming pared 7 bases from V and 1 base from J, leaving 4 bases between. The CDR3 runs to 11 residues. In germline, CDR1 is SNHLY, CDR2 FYNNEI. Profiling relied on immunoSEQ multiplex PCR, and the TCRdb table lists in-frame clones only, not all of them. The sample shows some 150,000 clones, 65% to 90% of them seen only once. This chain connects TRBV2 to TRBJ2-5, with D unresolved. The TCR comes from an adult who received the MenACWY meningococcal vaccine as a control. This specimen was peripheral blood, taken 28 days after the second dose of the MenACWY control vaccine. The CDR3 protein is CASKIQETQYF. The CDR3, as DNA: TGTGCCAGCAAAATCCAAGAGACCCAGTACTTC.